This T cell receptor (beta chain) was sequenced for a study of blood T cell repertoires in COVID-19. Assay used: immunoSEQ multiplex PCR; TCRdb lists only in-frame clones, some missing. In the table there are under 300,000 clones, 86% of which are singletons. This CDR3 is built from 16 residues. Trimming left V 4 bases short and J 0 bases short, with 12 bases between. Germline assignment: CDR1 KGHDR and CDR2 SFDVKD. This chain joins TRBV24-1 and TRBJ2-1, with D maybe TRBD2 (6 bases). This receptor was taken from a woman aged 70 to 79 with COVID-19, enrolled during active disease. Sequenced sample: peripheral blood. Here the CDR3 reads CATSDPGTGSYNEQFF. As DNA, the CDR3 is TGTGCCACCAGTGACCCCGGGACTGGCTCCTACAATGAGCAGTTCTTC.